The rows below give T cell receptor beta chains drawn from one sample of a study of control samples from healthy donors and cancer patients. Sequencing was performed with immunoSEQ multiplex PCR; in TCRdb, only in-frame clones are kept and a portion is missing. The data show 55,000 to 90,000 clones, about 87% seen once. The specimen was blood. Source of these receptors: a man aged 50 to 60 in good health. The CDR3 runs from the conserved cysteine through the conserved F or W. Size is omitted from some rows. Given values are once, few, many or a class for expanded clones.

clone size: NA; V gene: TRBV6-2/TRBV6-3; J gene: TRBJ2-3; CDR3 protein: CASSTPLAGSTDTQYF
clone size: NA; V gene: TRBV5-5; J gene: TRBJ1-6; CDR3 protein: CASSFRASSYNSPLHF
clone size: NA; V gene: TRBV6-4; J gene: TRBJ1-3; CDR3 protein: CPLGGGFSGNTIYF
clone size: NA; V gene: TRBV19; J gene: TRBJ2-1; CDR3 protein: CASSIRGGSYNEQFF
clone size: few; V gene: TRBV6-4; J gene: TRBJ2-3; CDR3 protein: CASSGTSGTDTQYF
clone size: once; V gene: TRBV7-3; J gene: TRBJ2-7; CDR3 protein: CASSLLGGMEYEQYF
clone size: NA; V gene: TRBV9; J gene: TRBJ2-1; CDR3 protein: CASSVEGGADEQFF
clone size: NA; V gene: TRBV4-2; J gene: TRBJ2-7; CDR3 protein: CASSPGGAQYF
clone size: NA; V gene: TRBV14; J gene: TRBJ2-7; CDR3 protein: CASSPIGTVADQYF
clone size: once; V gene: TRBV11-2; J gene: TRBJ2-7; CDR3 protein: CASSPGQGREQYF